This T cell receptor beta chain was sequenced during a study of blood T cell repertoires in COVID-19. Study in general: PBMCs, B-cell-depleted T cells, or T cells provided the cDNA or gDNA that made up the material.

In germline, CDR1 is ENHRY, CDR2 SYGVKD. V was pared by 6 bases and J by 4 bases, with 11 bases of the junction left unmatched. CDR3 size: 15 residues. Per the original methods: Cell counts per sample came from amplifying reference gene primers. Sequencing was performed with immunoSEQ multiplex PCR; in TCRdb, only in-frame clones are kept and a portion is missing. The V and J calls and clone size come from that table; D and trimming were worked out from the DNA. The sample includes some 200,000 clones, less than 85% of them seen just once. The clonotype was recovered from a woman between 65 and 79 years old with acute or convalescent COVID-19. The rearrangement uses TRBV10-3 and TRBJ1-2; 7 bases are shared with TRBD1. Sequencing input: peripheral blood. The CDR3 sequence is CAIRTGTERVYGYTF. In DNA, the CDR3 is TGTGCCATCAGAACCGGGACAGAAAGGGTCTATGGCTACACCTTC.